This TCR beta chain is drawn from a study of shared clonotypes between healthy human individuals. Study summary: Each donor's CD4 naive and CD4 memory cells filled three plates apiece, CD8 naive two, and CD8 memory one.

Only in-frame clones appear in the TCRdb table, and some are missing; sequencing was by immunoSEQ multiplex PCR. The table shows about 680,000 clones, with around 73% occurring only once. Researchers partitioned CD4+ cells into CD45RA+ naive and CD45RA-negative memory subsets. With 2 bases removed from V and 2 bases from J, the gap between germline ends came to 9 bases. CDR3 size: 14 residues. CDR1 is MNHEY and CDR2 is SMNVEV in the germline V gene (reference sequence). The chain couples TRBV27 to TRBJ1-1; D is ambiguous. The sample consisted of memory CD4+ T cells sorted from blood. Subset denoted: CD45RA-negative fraction. The clonotype originates from a woman aged 25 to 39 in good health. The CDR3: CASSLHRVNTEAFF. The CDR3 bases are TGTGCCAGCAGTTTACACAGAGTAAACACTGAAGCTTTCTTT.